This T cell receptor beta chain was captured in a study of blood T cell repertoires in COVID-19. Overall study: COVID-19 samples, acute and convalescent, were from the United States, Italy and Spain.

Clones were read by immunoSEQ multiplex PCR, and TCRdb kept only the in-frame ones, dropping some. The table records 65,000 to 85,000 clones, roughly 80% of them present only once. The clonotype was recovered from a woman in her sixties or seventies with acute or convalescent COVID-19. Sequenced material: peripheral blood.

For the CDR3, the DNA is TGTGCCAGCAGCTTAGCCGACAGGGGAAGGGGCTACACCTTC. This encodes CASSLADRGRGYTF. The chain combines TRBV7-2 with TRBJ1-2; 8 bases match TRBD1. The CDR3 consists of 14 residues. V shed 0 bases, J shed 8 bases, and the junction held 5 bases outside the gene matches. Germline V CDR1 and CDR2: SGHTA, FQGNSA.